This note documents a single T cell receptor (beta chain) sequence. Its target is unknown. CD45RO/CCR7/CD25/CD127/CD95/CD27 sorting isolated CD4+ naive, central memory, regulatory and stem cell-like memory cells. This sample stems from a study of beta chain features in type 1 diabetes. Findings of the study overall: VDJ junctions from patients with type 1 diabetes contained fewer insertions and more deletions. TCRB CDR3s from Type 1 diabetes patients were moderately but significantly shorter in all four CD4+ subsets. Across patients, naive, central memory and Treg TCRB repertoires exhibited apparently greater similarity than was observed across healthy donors.

Germline V CDR1 and CDR2: SGHAT, FQNNGV. There are 13 residues in the CDR3. Between the trimmed V and J ends, which lost 6 bases and 6 bases, there was a span of 12 bases. Expressed TCRB transcripts were sequenced because the entire RNA isolate underwent reverse transcription. Clones were sequenced by immunoSEQ multiplex PCR, and TCRdb holds only the in-frame ones, with some missing. The data show 250,000 to 300,000 clones, more than 13% seen once. V gene TRBV11-2 combines with J gene TRBJ2-1, with D hard to call. The receptor's source is a man aged 30 to 45 with type 1 diabetes. Material for sequencing was naive CD4+ T cells from blood. The CDR3 loop is CASRRTEINEQFF. In DNA, the CDR3 is TGTGCCAGCAGAAGAACAGAGATCAATGAGCAGTTCTTC.